This T cell receptor (beta chain) appears in the sequencing data of a study of metastatic and nonmetastatic thyroid tumors. Across the whole study: Across peripheral blood and tumor or nodule tissue samples taken from malignant and benign thyroid patients, the repertoires were compared with one another. Study-level points and caveats: Versus benign nodules, malignant thyroid tumors reportedly had significantly higher TCR beta diversity, in blood and tumor.

Authors' processing steps: What underpinned the distant-metastasis classifier for papillary thyroid cancer was the set of CDR3 differences across clinicopathological groups. TCRdb re-called clones from the PCR reads using MiXCR. The V and J calls and clone size are TCRdb's, not the authors'. The sample includes 25,000 to 35,000 clones, roughly a tenth seen only once; the top ten take around 15%. This clone has at least ten counts. What it recognizes is unknown. Nobody among the patients had been given any treatment before thyroid surgery. The germline V gene encodes CDR1 SGHTA and CDR2 FQGNSA. There are 15 residues in the CDR3. The J segment lost 3 bases and the V segment lost 8 bases, leaving 9 bases of the junction unmatched.

The chain recombines TRBV7-2 with TRBJ2-7, with TRBD2 matching over 11 bases. The sample taken for sequencing was blood. The receptor's source is a female donor with papillary thyroid cancer or a benign thyroid nodule (not recorded which). Some clones in this sample may be carry-over from other donors' samples. CDR3 loop: CASLLGTSGYYEQYF. CDR3 coding DNA: TGTGCCAGCCTCCTGGGGACTAGCGGCTACTACGAGCAGTACTTC.